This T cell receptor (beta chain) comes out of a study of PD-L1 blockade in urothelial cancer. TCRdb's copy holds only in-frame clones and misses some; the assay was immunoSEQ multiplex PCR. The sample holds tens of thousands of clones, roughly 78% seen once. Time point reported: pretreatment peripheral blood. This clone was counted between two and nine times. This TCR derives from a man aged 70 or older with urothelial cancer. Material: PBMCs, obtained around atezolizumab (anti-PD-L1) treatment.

In DNA form, the CDR3 reads TGTGCCTGGAGACTAGCGGGAGGGGTCACCGGGGAGCTGTTTTTT. Its translation: CAWRLAGGVTGELFF. The rearrangement links TRBV30 to TRBJ2-2; the match to TRBD2 covers 13 bases. J gave up 4 bases and V 3 bases, and 2 bases lay outside the gene matches. Germline loops: CDR1 GTSNPN, CDR2 SVGIG (reference sequence). The CDR3 runs to 15 residues.